These 3 T cell receptor beta chains originate from one sample sequenced in a study of blood T cell repertoires in COVID-19. Only in-frame clones appear in the TCRdb table, and some are missing; sequencing was by immunoSEQ multiplex PCR. This table holds 100,000 or so clones, just under 95% found once. The sequenced material came from peripheral blood. These receptors all come from a man in his 70s with acute or convalescent COVID-19.

The chain has TRBV6-5 and TRBJ1-2, with D unresolved. This CDR3 is built from 11 residues. Trimming took 6 bases from V and 4 from J, leaving 6 bases between them. In germline, CDR1 is MNHEY, CDR2 SVGAGI. CDR3 residues: CASRFLYGYTF. CDR3 sequence (DNA): TGTGCCAGCAGGTTCCTCTATGGCTACACCTTC.

V and J are TRBV4-3 and TRBJ1-4, with a weak D call TRBD1 (5 bases). This CDR3 contains 15 residues. Trimming stripped 0 bases from V and 1 base from J, with 6 bases between. Germline CDR1 LGHNA, CDR2 YSLEER. The DNA of the CDR3 is TGCGCCAGCAGCCAAGAGGGGGGAACTAATGAAAAACTGTTTTTT. It specifies CASSQEGGTNEKLFF.

V is TRBV9 and J is TRBJ2-3; 8 bases agree with TRBD2. Germline lookup yields CDR1 SGDLS and CDR2 YYNGEE. This CDR3 has 15 amino acids. Unmatched junction bases numbered 0, after V lost 0 bases and J lost 0 bases. CDR3 amino acids: CASSVASGSTDTQYF. The CDR3 DNA reads TGTGCCAGCAGCGTAGCTAGCGGGAGCACAGATACGCAGTATTTT.